This TCR beta chain is drawn from a study of shared clonotypes between healthy human individuals. This clone has just a few counts. The antigen is undetermined. Study observations and caveats: Against clonotypes common to all four donors, non-shared ones had lower generation probabilities. Sharing across a few donors was seen in around 5.1% of naive CD4 clonotypes. Despite large depth, rarefaction showed incomplete sorted-subset sequencing. Estimated richness was generally greater in naive than memory subsets.

Produced via immunoSEQ multiplex PCR; TCRdb's table is partial and in-frame only. The repertoire consists of some 900,000 clones, with approximately 76% occurring once and the leading ten covering 1.5%. CDR1 and CDR2 (germline): MNHGY, SAAAGT. With V trimmed by 7 bases and J by 7 bases, 7 bases remained unmatched. The CDR3 spans 14 residues. The sequence came from a man younger than 35 in good health. Sequencing was done on a sample of memory CD4+ T cells sorted from blood. Subset: CD45RA-negative fraction. The chain is built from TRBV6-8 and TRBJ1-1, with 12 bases lining up with TRBD1. CDR3 sequence reads: CASKPGQGAVEAFF. The CDR3 coding sequence is TGTGCCAGCAAACCGGGACAGGGGGCCGTTGAAGCTTTCTTT.